Sequencing of this TCR beta chain was carried out in a study of blood T cells in healthy people across ages. The CDR3 is 14 amino acids. Per the germline V gene, CDR1 is SGHRS and CDR2 is YFSETQ. The V gene end was trimmed by 4 bases and the J gene end by 4 bases; junction bases not matched to a gene: 7. The use of a sample-barcoded 5' primer and a J-beta primer mix characterized a second PCR of about 7 to 12 cycles. TCRdb reprocessed the 5' RACE reads with MiXCR, giving one entry per CDR3 protein. The sample includes roughly 1,500,000 distinct CDR3 sequences, around two fifths of them seen just once.

The chain is built from TRBV5-1 and TRBJ2-7; the match to TRBD1 covers 8 bases. The TCR was taken from a woman between 18 and 29 years old in good health. What was sequenced was blood. DNA for the CDR3: TGCGCCAGCAGCCTGACAGGGGACCTATACGAGCAGTACTTC. This gives the protein CASSLTGDLYEQYF. The full variable domain, completed using reference TRBV5-1 and TRBJ2-7, is KAGVTQTPRYLIKTRGQQVTLSCSPISGHRSVSWYQQTPGQGLQFLFEYFSETQRNKGNFPGRFSGRQFSNSRSEMNVSTLELGDSALYLCASSLTGDLYEQYFGPGTRLTVT.